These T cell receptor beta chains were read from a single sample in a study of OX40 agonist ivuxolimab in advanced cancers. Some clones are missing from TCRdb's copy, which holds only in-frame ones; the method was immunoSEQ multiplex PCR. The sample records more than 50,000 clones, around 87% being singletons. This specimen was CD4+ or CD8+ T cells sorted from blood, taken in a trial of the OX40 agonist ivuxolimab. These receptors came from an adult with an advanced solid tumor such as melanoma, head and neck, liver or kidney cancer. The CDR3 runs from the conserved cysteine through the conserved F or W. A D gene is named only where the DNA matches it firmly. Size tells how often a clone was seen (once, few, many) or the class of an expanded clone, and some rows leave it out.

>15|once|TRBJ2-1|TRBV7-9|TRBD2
TGTGCCAGCAGCTCTCGGCTTGACGGGAGGGATGAGCAGTTCTTC
CASSSRLDGRDEQFF
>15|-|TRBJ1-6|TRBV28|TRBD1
TGTGCCAGCAGTTCCTCGTCGGGACAGAATTCACCCCTCCACTTT
CASSSSSGQNSPLHF
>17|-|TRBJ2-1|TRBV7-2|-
TGTGCCAGCAGCTCCGGTTGGGGGCGGAGCTCCTACAATGAGCAGTTCTTC
CASSSGWGRSSYNEQFF
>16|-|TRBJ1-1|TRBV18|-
TGTGCCAGCTCCCTCGATCTCGGGGCCTTGAACACTGAAGCTTTCTTT
CASSLDLGALNTEAFF
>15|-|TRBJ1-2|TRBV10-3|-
TGTGCCATCAGTGGAAACCGGGACCGAAACTATGGCTACACCTTC
CAISGNRDRNYGYTF
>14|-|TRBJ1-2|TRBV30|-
TGTGCCTGGAGTGTACCGGGGGATTGGAGAGGCTACACCTTC
CAWSVPGDWRGYTF
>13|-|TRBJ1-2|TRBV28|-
TGTGCCAGCAGCCTACGAGGGTCAGGCGGCTACACCTTC
CASSLRGSGGYTF
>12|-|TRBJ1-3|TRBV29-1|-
TGCAGCGTCACAGGGAGTGGAAACACCATATATTTT
CSVTGSGNTIYF
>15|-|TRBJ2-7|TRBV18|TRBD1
TGTGCCAGCTCACTAGGACAGGGGGCCTCCTACGAGCAGTACTTC
CASSLGQGASYEQYF
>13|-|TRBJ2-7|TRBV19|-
TGTGCCAGTCAAGACGGATTCACCTACGAGCAGTACTTC
CASQDGFTYEQYF
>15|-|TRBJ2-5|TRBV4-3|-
TGCGCCAGCAGCCAAGATATGCCACCCCAAGAGACCCAGTACTTC
CASSQDMPPQETQYF
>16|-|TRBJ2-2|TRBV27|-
TGTGCCAGCAGTTTCTTCCCGGGACATTACACCGGGGAGCTGTTTTTT
CASSFFPGHYTGELFF
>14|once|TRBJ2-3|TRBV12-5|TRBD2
TGTGCTAGTGTGGAAGGCGGGAGATCGGATACGCAGTATTTT
CASVEGGRSDTQYF
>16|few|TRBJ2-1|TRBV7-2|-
TGTGCCAGCAGCTTACAAACTTTAAGCTCCTACAATGAGCAGTTCTTC
CASSLQTLSSYNEQFF
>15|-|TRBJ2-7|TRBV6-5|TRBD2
TGTGCCAGCAGGCCTGCAGCGGGAGGGCCCGCCGAGCAGTACTTC
CASRPAAGGPAEQYF
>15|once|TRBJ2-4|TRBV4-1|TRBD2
TGCGCCAGCAGCCAAGAGGCGGGAGGGGCCAGGGCCCAGTACTTC
CASSQEAGGARAQYF
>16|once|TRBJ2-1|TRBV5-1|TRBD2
TGCGCCAGCAGCTTGTTAGCGGGGGCATCCTACAATGAGCAGTTCTTC
CASSLLAGASYNEQFF
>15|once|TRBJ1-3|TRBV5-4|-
TGTGCCAGCAGCTCTGACAGGAGCTCTGGAAACACCATATATTTT
CASSSDRSSGNTIYF
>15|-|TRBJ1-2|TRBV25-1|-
TGTGCCAGCAGTGACCTTTTGGCTTCGGAGTATGGCTACACCTTC
CASSDLLASEYGYTF
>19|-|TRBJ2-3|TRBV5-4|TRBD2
TGTGCCAGCAGCCCCTTACTAGCGGGAGTACGAGGGAGCACAGATACGCAGTATTTT
CASSPLLAGVRGSTDTQYF
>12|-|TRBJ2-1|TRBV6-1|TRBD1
TGTGCCAGCAGTGCTGACAGGGTCTTTATGCTCTTC
CASSADRVFMLF
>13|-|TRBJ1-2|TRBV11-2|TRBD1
TGTGCCAGCAGCTCCACCCGGGACAGCGGCTACACCTTC
CASSSTRDSGYTF
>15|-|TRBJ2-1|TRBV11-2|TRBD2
TGTGCCAGCAGCTCCAGAAGTCGGGAGGTTTATGAGCAGTTCTTC
CASSSRSREVYEQFF
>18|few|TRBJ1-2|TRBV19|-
TGTGCCAGTAGTATCCAGGGTGGCTCGGCGTGGGCGGTAGGAAGCTACACCTTC
CASSIQGGSAWAVGSYTF
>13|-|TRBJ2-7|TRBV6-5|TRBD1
TGTGCCAGCAGGTTAACAGGGGGCGAGGAGCAGTACTTC
CASRLTGGEEQYF
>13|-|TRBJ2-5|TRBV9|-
TGTGCCAGCAGCGTTCGGTACGGAGAGACCCAGTACTTC
CASSVRYGETQYF
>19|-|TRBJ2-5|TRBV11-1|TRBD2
TGTGCCAGCAGCTTGACCCCGGGACTAGCGGGACAGTACCAAGAGACCCAGTACTTC
CASSLTPGLAGQYQETQYF
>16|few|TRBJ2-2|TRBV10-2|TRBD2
TGCGCCAGCAGGGGACTAGCGAAATCTAACACCGGGGAGCTGTTTTTT
CASRGLAKSNTGELFF
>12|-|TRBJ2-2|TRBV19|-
TGTGCCAGTAGTAGGAACACCGGGGAGCTGTTTTTT
CASSRNTGELFF
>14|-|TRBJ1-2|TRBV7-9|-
TGTGCCAGCAGCTTGGACAGTCAGGGCTATGGCTACACCTTC
CASSLDSQGYGYTF
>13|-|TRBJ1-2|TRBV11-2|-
TGTGCCAGCAGCGCGACCCGGCTATATGGCTACACCTTC
CASSATRLYGYTF
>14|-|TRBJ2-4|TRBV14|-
TGTGCCAGCAGCCTTTGGGACGGATCAAACATTCAGTACTTC
CASSLWDGSNIQYF
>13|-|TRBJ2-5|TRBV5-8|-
TGTGCCAGCAGCATGGGACCAAAAGAGACCCAGTACTTC
CASSMGPKETQYF
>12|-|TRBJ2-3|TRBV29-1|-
TGCAGCGTTGGTGGGAGAGGCGATACGCAGTATTTT
CSVGGRGDTQYF
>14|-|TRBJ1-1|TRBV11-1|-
TGTGCCAGCAGTTTACAGGCCATGAACACTGAAGCTTTCTTT
CASSLQAMNTEAFF
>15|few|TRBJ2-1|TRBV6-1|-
TGTGCCAGCAGTCCACTAGTGAGCTCCTACAATGAGCAGTTCTTC
CASSPLVSSYNEQFF
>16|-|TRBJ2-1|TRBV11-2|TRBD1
TGTGCCAGCAGCGGAATCCGGGACAGGGCATACAATGAGCAGTTCTTC
CASSGIRDRAYNEQFF
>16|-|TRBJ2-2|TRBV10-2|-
TGCGCCAGCAGTGGACAGTTTATCGCGAACACCGGGGAGCTGTTTTTT
CASSGQFIANTGELFF
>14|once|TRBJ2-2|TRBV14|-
TGTGCCAGCAGCCAATACAGCACAAGAAGGGAGCTGTTTTTT
CASSQYSTRRELFF
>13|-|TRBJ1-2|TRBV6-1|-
TGTGCCAGCAGTGAAGCGGGCAGCTCCGGCTACACCTTC
CASSEAGSSGYTF
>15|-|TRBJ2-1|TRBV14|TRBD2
TGTGCCAGCAGCCAAGATGGGACTAGCGGGACGGAGCAGTTCTTC
CASSQDGTSGTEQFF
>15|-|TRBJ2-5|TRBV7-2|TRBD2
TGTGCCAGCAGCTTAGTGTCGGGGGGGCGGGAGACCCAGTACTTC
CASSLVSGGRETQYF
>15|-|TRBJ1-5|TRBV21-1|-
TGTGCCAGCAGCAAAGGGACAGGGAAAAGGCAGCCCCAGCATTTT
CASSKGTGKRQPQHF
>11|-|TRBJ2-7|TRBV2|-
TGTGCCAGCAGCAAATCCTACGAGCAGTACTTC
CASSKSYEQYF
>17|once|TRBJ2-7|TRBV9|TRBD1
TGTGCCAGCAGCTCTTACCCACCCGGGACAGGGAGTTCCGAGCAGTACTTC
CASSSYPPGTGSSEQYF
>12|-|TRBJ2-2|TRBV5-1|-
TGCGCCAGCCTTGCTCTGGCCGGGGAGCTGTTTTTT
CASLALAGELFF
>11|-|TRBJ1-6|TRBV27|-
TGTGCCAGCGGATATAATTCACCCCTCCACTTT
CASGYNSPLHF
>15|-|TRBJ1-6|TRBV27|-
TGTGCCAGCAGTACGAGTGGGGGAAGTAATTCACCCCTCCACTTT
CASSTSGGSNSPLHF
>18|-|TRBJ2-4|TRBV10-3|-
TGTGCCATCAGTGATACTCCCGGGACGGACTTAGCCAAAAACATTCAGTACTTC
CAISDTPGTDLAKNIQYF
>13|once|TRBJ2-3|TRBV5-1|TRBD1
TGCGCCAGCAGCTTCAGGGGGTCAGATACGCAGTATTTT
CASSFRGSDTQYF
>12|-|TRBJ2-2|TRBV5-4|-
TGTGCCAGCAGCTCTAGCACCGGGGAGCTGTTTTTT
CASSSSTGELFF
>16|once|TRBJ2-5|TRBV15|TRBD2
TGTGCCACCAGCAGAGAGCCTAGCGGGGGGCCGGGGACCCAGTACTTC
CATSREPSGGPGTQYF
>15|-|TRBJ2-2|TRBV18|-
TGTGCCAGCTCACCGTCTAGGGCGAGCACCGGGGAGCTGTTTTTT
CASSPSRASTGELFF